This T cell receptor (beta chain) was sequenced for a study of blood T cell repertoires in COVID-19. Turning to the study itself: Samples of COVID-19 (acute and convalescent) were obtained from the United States, Italy and Spain.

Original processing notes: Reference gene primer amplification yielded estimated nucleated cell counts. Generated by immunoSEQ multiplex PCR, the TCRdb table keeps only in-frame clones and is missing some. V and J calls and clone size are as listed in that table; D and trimming were resolved from the DNA. The sample records roughly 410,000 clones, about nine tenths being singletons. Seattle enrolled patients during active infection and tracked them longitudinally. The germline V and J ends were trimmed by 4 bases and 2 bases, with 11 bases remaining between them. This CDR3 has 13 residues. Per the germline V gene, CDR1 is SQVTM and CDR2 is ANQGSEA.

This receptor was obtained from a woman between 40 and 55 years old with COVID-19, enrolled during active disease. The chain links TRBV29-1 to TRBJ1-2; D is perhaps TRBD1 (5 bases). The sample taken for sequencing was peripheral blood. The CDR3 protein is CSVGFAGNYGYTF. DNA of the CDR3: TGCAGCGTTGGGTTTGCAGGGAACTATGGCTACACCTTC.